The 16 T cell receptor beta chains reported below all come from one sample, sequenced in a study of blood T cell repertoires in COVID-19. The repertoire was sequenced with immunoSEQ multiplex PCR; TCRdb's copy has only in-frame clones and lacks some. The sample consists of 110,000 or so clones, over 75% of them appearing once. The specimen sequenced was peripheral blood. The receptors here all came from a man in his 60s with acute or convalescent COVID-19.

This chain joins TRBV6-5 and TRBJ2-4; 7 nucleotides agree with TRBD1. The CDR3 is made up of 15 amino acids. CDR1 and CDR2 (germline): MNHEY, SVGAGI. With 3 bases clipped from V and 1 base from J, the junction kept 3 bases outside the gene matches. CDR3 amino acids: CASSYEQGAKNIQYF. As DNA, the CDR3 is TGTGCCAGCAGTTATGAACAGGGGGCCAAAAACATTCAGTACTTC.

The rearrangement links TRBV14 to TRBJ2-1; TRBD2 agrees at 9 bases. Germline values: CDR1 SGHDN, CDR2 FVKESK. The junction had 3 bases not matched to a gene; V was cut back by 2 bases and J by 4 bases. This CDR3 has 15 amino acids. The CDR3 nucleotides are TGTGCCAGCAGCCAAAGGACTAGCGTGTACAATGAGCAGTTCTTC. Residues: CASSQRTSVYNEQFF. Drawing the rest from reference TRBV14 and TRBJ2-1, the complete variable domain is EAGVTQFPSHSVIEKGQTVTLRCDPISGHDNLYWYRRVMGKEIKFLLHFVKESKQDESGMPNNRFLAERTGGTYSTLKVQPAELEDSGVYFCASSQRTSVYNEQFFGPGTRLTVL.

This clone has a single count. The J gene is TRBJ1-3, the V gene TRBV29-1; D gene unclear. The CDR3 has 15 amino acids. V lost 5 bases, J lost 4 bases, and 18 bases lay in between. CDR1 is SQVTM, CDR2 ANQGSEA, per germline. This CDR3 reads CSVPIGGGNGNTIYF. CDR3 DNA sequence: TGCAGCGTTCCCATCGGCGGAGGGAACGGAAACACCATATATTTT.

The J gene is TRBJ1-2, the V gene TRBV6-5; the match to TRBD1 covers 7 bases. CDR3 length: 14 residues. Trimming cost V 0 bases and J 8 bases; bases outside gene matches: 6. Germline V lookup: CDR1 MNHEY, CDR2 SVGAGI. The CDR3 DNA reads TGTGCCAGCAGTTACTCGAAGGGGGCTTGGGGCTACACCTTC. This gives the protein CASSYSKGAWGYTF.

The chain combines TRBV21-1 with TRBJ2-1; the D call of TRBD2 is as the table states it, not checked on the DNA. TRBV21-1 is recorded as a pseudogene. The CDR3 sequence is 15 residues long. The CDR3 DNA follows: TGTGCCAGCAGCAAAGCAGAACCAGCGGACAATGAGCAGTTCTTC. Translated: CASSKAEPADNEQFF.

The V call is TRBV5-4, the J call TRBJ2-7, with 8 bases aligning to TRBD1. CDR1 SGHNT and CDR2 YYREEE come from the germline V gene (reference sequence). The trim removed 3 bases at V and 5 bases at J, leaving 4 bases unmatched. The CDR3 has 13 residues. CDR3 region: CASSSIQGDEQYF. CDR3 DNA sequence: TGTGCCAGCAGCTCTATACAGGGGGACGAGCAGTACTTC.

The chain combines TRBV6-6 with TRBJ2-2; D call uncertain. CDR1 is MNHNY and CDR2 is SVGAGI in the germline V gene (reference sequence). The CDR3 has 14 residues. Trimming left V 1 base short and J 4 bases short, with 7 bases between. This CDR3 is CASSYLLGTGELFF. For the CDR3, the DNA is TGTGCCAGCAGTTACTTGCTCGGCACCGGGGAGCTGTTTTTT.

V usage is TRBV27 and J usage is TRBJ1-2; 8 positions agree with TRBD1. The CDR3 extends over 15 amino acids. Germline V gene sequence: CDR1 MNHEY, CDR2 SMNVEV (reference sequence). The V segment lost 3 bases and the J segment 8 bases; nucleotides outside the gene matches: 11. The chain's CDR3 is CASSFFPPDREGYTF. The CDR3 nucleotides read TGTGCCAGCAGTTTTTTTCCCCCGGACAGGGAAGGCTACACCTTC.

This sequence joins TRBV9 and TRBJ1-2, with TRBD1 matching 10 bases. The ends lost 4 bases at V and 10 bases at J; junction bases unmatched: 13. Germline-derived CDR1 and CDR2 are SGDLS and YYNGEE. The CDR3 has 15 amino acids. For the CDR3, the DNA is TGTGCCAGCAGCAGCCGGGACAGGGGACATGAGCCCTACACCTTC. It codes for CASSSRDRGHEPYTF. Variable domain in full (rest from reference TRBV9 and TRBJ1-2): DSGVTQTPKHLITATGQRVTLRCSPRSGDLSVYWYQQSLDQGLQFLIQYYNGEERAKGNILERFSAQQFPDLHSELNLSSLELGDSALYFCASSSRDRGHEPYTFGSGTRLTVV.

This clone was seen once. This chain links TRBV5-1 with TRBJ2-5, with 15 bases that match TRBD2. The germline V gene encodes CDR1 SGHRS and CDR2 YFSETQ. There are 17 residues in the CDR3. Trimming cost V 6 bases and J 5 bases; bases outside gene matches: 11. CDR3 nucleotides: TGCGCCAGCACCTCCGGGACTAGCGGGAGGTTCAGCGAGACCCAGTACTTC. It specifies CASTSGTSGRFSETQYF.

The chain joins TRBV28 to TRBJ2-7, with 7 nucleotides matching TRBD2. The CDR3 loop spans 12 amino acids. Germline V CDR1 and CDR2: MDHEN, SYDVKM. After removal of 6 bases from V and 6 bases from J, the junction contained 5 bases not matched to a gene. Written as DNA, the CDR3 is TGTGCCAGCAGAGCTAGCGGCGGCGAGCAGTACTTC. Its translation: CASRASGGEQYF.

The chain couples TRBV11-2 to TRBJ1-1; the D gene is possibly TRBD1 (5 bases). This CDR3 has 14 amino acids. Germline loops: CDR1 SGHAT, CDR2 FQNNGV. Trimming took 5 bases from V and 2 from J, leaving 12 bases between them. The CDR3 nucleotides read TGTGCCAGCAGCCAAGACCAGGGAAACACTGAAGCTTTCTTT. Encoded protein: CASSQDQGNTEAFF.

The rearrangement uses TRBV7-9 and TRBJ2-2, with unresolved D. The CDR3 has 14 amino acids. Trimming removed 2 bases from V and 1 base from J, with 5 bases in between. Germline loops: CDR1 SEHNR, CDR2 FQNEAQ (reference sequence). CDR3 region: CASSLSQNTGELFF. The CDR3 bases are TGTGCCAGCAGCTTAAGCCAGAACACCGGGGAGCTGTTTTTT.

V gene TRBV5-4 combines with J gene TRBJ1-2, with a possible D match to TRBD1 (6 bases). This CDR3 region has 16 residues. V gave up 0 bases and J gave up 4 bases, with 16 bases separating them. Germline-derived CDR1 and CDR2 are SGHNT and YYREEE (reference sequence). In DNA, the CDR3 is TGTGCCAGCAGCTTGGCCGGGGGGCGTCGTGGCTATGGCTACACCTTC. Translating it yields CASSLAGGRRGYGYTF.

This clone has a handful of counts. The CDR3 spells CASGPTANSPLHF. The CDR3, as DNA: TGTGCCTCAGGACCGACAGCTAATTCACCCCTCCACTTT. The chain is built from TRBV10-3 and TRBJ1-6; weak D call: TRBD1 (5 bases). Germline values: CDR1 ENHRY, CDR2 SYGVKD. The CDR3 runs to 13 residues. Trimming left V 11 bases short and J 6 bases short, with 14 bases between.

The chain combines TRBV28 with TRBJ1-4; TRBD1 is a possible D gene (5 bases). The CDR3 loop spans 11 amino acids. The germline V gene encodes CDR1 MDHEN and CDR2 SYDVKM. V was clipped by 8 bases and J by 8 bases, with 9 bases between them. CDR3 nucleotide sequence: TGTGCCAGCGGGGCGTGGGAAAAACTGTTTTTT. It codes for CASGAWEKLFF.